This T cell receptor (beta chain) was profiled in a study of blood T cell repertoires in COVID-19. Study in general: Donors in the United States, Italy and Spain gave samples during acute or convalescent COVID-19.

The table lists this clone with a count of one. Authors' processing steps: Estimates of nucleated cell counts were drawn from the amplification of reference gene primers. Here immunoSEQ multiplex PCR was the method, and the copy in TCRdb shows in-frame clones only, minus some. V and J calls and clone size are given by that table; D and trimming were obtained from the DNA. The table lists about 300,000 clones, 87% of them singletons, with around 1.5% in the top ten. V lost 5 bases and J lost 5; bases outside the gene matches: 8. Germline values: CDR1 SGHVS, CDR2 FNYEAQ. This CDR3 has 15 amino acids. The sequence was collected from a woman aged 40 to 49 who had recovered from COVID-19. The sequenced sample consisted of peripheral blood. This chain joins TRBV7-6 and TRBJ2-1; TRBD1 matches at 8 bases. The CDR3 reads CASSLWTGPDNEQFF. In DNA, the CDR3 is TGTGCCAGCAGCCTCTGGACAGGGCCGGACAATGAGCAGTTCTTC. The entire variable domain, with the rest obtained from reference TRBV7-6 and TRBJ2-1, is as follows: GAGVSQSPRYKVTKRGQDVALRCDPISGHVSLYWYRQALGQGPEFLTYFNYEAQQDKSGLPNDRFSAERPEGSISTLTIQRTEQRDSAMYRCASSLWTGPDNEQFFGPGTRLTVL.